This T cell receptor (beta chain) is from a study of beta chain features in type 1 diabetes (dated by TCRdb to the late 2010s). For the study in its entirety: No differences in mean age, gender distribution, total cell number or subset yield were found between patients and healthy donors. A total of 107,917,701 sorted cells were examined across all samples, and a strong correlation was observed between cell number per subset and RNA yield. Naive and central memory subsets were obtained from all 30 or so donors, but regulatory and stem cell-like memory subsets were isolated from only 8 patients and roughly 8 healthy donors. The study compared TCRB repertoires of sorted circulating CD4+ T cell subsets between recently diagnosed type 1 diabetes patients and matched healthy donors. Broad study findings and their caveats: At VDJ recombination sites, type 1 diabetes patients had fewer insertions and more deleted nucleotides, which implies abnormalities in thymic rearrangement. Because small numbers of individuals were included in the HLA sub-analyses, any influence of HLA type on TCRB rearrangement was left unresolved. Because cDNA was sequenced instead of genomic DNA, activated cells with high expression could be over-represented, although the groups did not differ in activation or CD3 levels. A moderate but significant shortening of TCRB CDR3 length was observed in type 1 diabetes patients in all four CD4+ subsets. Shorter templates might have been favored by PCR, but patient and control samples were amplified and corrected together, so both groups would have been affected equally by any skew. Naive, central memory and regulatory TCRB repertoires appeared to be more alike among patients than among healthy donors.

From each donor, a single peripheral blood sample of about 110 mL on average was drawn into heparinised tubes. A BD FACSAria II and a panel including CD45RO, CCR7, CD25, CD127, CD95 and CD27 were used to sort naive, central memory, regulatory and stem cell-like memory CD4+ T cells. A purity above 98% was achieved for all sorted populations. PBMCs were isolated immediately by Lymphoprep density gradient centrifugation and stained directly without culture. To minimize batch effects, samples were stained and sorted in pairs, one healthy donor with one patient per experiment. In regard to this clone: Its recognized antigen is unknown. Base qualities are not at hand, and no much larger clone is one base apart.

The High Capacity cDNA Reverse Transcription Kit was used to reverse transcribe all of the isolated RNA, meaning that expressed TCRB transcripts were what got sequenced. Deep immunoSEQ sequencing was performed on naive, central memory and regulatory T cell samples, with an average of roughly 3.6 million total reads per sample. Sorted cells were lysed in RLT buffer and RNA was extracted with DNase-treated RNeasy Micro or Mini kits, depending on cell number. To prevent cross-contamination, each cell subset was processed individually, whereas patient and healthy donor samples were processed jointly. The immunoSEQ multiplex PCR was used to amplify TCRB sequences from cDNA, yielding 87-bp fragments that span the CDR3 region. The amplicons were sequenced using the Illumina HiSeq platform. The study's processing was this. Synthetic template baselines were used to correct PCR bias computationally, reads within Hamming distance 2 were collapsed, and singletons that could not be merged were discarded. Reads were aligned to IMGT to assign V, D and J genes, CDR3 length, and insertions or deletions at six rearrangement sites. Clonotype counts were normalized to sorted cell number within each subset before computing true diversity and Gini coefficients with the tcR R package. The overlap coefficient, calculated on TCRB nucleotide sequences, was used to measure repertoire sharing. As a proxy for the pre-selection repertoire, out-of-frame TCRB sequences from naive cells were analyzed. Entries here come from immuneACCESS through TCRdb and include only in-frame sequences with V and J called. Some clones fail to appear in such tables; in the studies checked, an unresolved V gene covers under half of the shortfall, and the cause of the remainder is unknown. That table supplies the V and J calls and clone size; D and trimming were determined from the DNA. Present in this sample are 280,000 or so clones, over 12% of which were seen just once. The ten largest clones represent 0.015% of the sample.

Inclusive of the bounding cysteine and phenylalanine, the CDR3 is 15 residues long. Only the CDR3 part of the read is kept: 45 bases, read in frame from the first base. The germline V gene specifies MGHRA as CDR1 and YSYEKL as CDR2. After removal of 2 bases from V and 4 bases from J, the junction retains 3 bases not matched to a gene. This chain is built from TRBV4-1 and TRBJ2-7; 12 nucleotides in the junction match TRBD2. The receptor's source is a man aged 18 to 30 with type 1 diabetes. Sequenced sample: naive CD4+ T cells from blood. Taken with the paper, the label for cell subset or site translates to: true naive CD4+ T cells. In nucleotides, the sequence is TGCGCCAGCAGCCAACCGACTAGCGGGAGTTACGAGCAGTACTTC. This yields the protein CASSQPTSGSYEQYF.